This entry features one T cell receptor (beta chain) sequence. The antigen is unknown. The source of the sample is a study of cytomegalovirus exposure and HLA in healthy donors. Study results and caveats: It was confirmed in vitro that a few of the CMV-associated chains were specific for CMV antigens. The dataset shows that most TCR sequences were rare, while some public TCRs occurred in many donors. A subsequent analysis found that TCR clusters from the first cohort also tended to co-occur in the 120 or so validation repertoires, with 94% of cluster scores above 0.

Repertoires were generated with immunoSEQ multiplex PCR, while TCRdb's copy carries only in-frame clones and drops some. The data show about 140,000 clones, 84% seen once. The CDR3 contains 17 residues. Germline-derived CDR1 and CDR2 are MGHRA and YSYEKL. The junction had 9 bases not matched to a gene; V was cut back by 1 base and J by 5 bases. This chain joins TRBV4-1 and TRBJ2-3, with 10 bases fitting TRBD2. Sequencing was done on a sample of PBMCs. This TCR was sampled from a young woman in good health and CMV-seronegative. Here the CDR3 DNA reads TGCGCCAGCAGCCAAGGGGCAGCGGGGGGGCTCAGAGATACGCAGTATTTT. Its translation is CASSQGAAGGLRDTQYF.